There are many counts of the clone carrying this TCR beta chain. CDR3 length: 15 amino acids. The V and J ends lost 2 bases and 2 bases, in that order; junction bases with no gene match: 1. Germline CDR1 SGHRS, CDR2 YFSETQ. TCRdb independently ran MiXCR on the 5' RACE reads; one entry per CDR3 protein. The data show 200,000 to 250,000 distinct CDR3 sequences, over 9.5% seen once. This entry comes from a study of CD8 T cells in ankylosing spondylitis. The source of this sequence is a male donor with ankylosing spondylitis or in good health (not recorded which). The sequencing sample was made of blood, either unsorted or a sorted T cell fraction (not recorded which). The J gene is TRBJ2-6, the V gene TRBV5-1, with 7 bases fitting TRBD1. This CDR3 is CASSLDRAGANVLTF. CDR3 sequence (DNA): TGCGCCAGCAGCTTAGACAGGGCTGGGGCCAACGTCCTGACTTTC.